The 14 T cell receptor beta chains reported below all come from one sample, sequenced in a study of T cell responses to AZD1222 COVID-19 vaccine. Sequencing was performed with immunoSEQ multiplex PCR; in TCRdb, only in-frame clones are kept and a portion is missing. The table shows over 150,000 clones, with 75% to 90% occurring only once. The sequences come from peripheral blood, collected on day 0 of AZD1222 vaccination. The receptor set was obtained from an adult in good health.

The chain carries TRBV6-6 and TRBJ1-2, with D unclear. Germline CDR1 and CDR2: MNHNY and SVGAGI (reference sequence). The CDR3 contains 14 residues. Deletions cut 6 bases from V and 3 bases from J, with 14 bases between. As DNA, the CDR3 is TGTGCCAGCAGCCAATATTTCGAGGACTATGGCTACACCTTC. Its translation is CASSQYFEDYGYTF.

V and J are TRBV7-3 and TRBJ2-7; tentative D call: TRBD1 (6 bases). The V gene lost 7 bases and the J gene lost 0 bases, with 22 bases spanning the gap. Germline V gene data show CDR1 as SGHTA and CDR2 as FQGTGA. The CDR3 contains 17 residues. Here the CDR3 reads CASNYRATTRSSYEQYV. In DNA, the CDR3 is TGTGCCAGCAACTACAGGGCGACTACCCGGAGCTCCTACGAGCAGTACGTC.

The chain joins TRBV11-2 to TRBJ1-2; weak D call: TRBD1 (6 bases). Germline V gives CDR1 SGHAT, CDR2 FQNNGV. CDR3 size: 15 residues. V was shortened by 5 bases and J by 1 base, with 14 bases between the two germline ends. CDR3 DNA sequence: TGTGCCAGCAGCCCGCGGGCAGGGGATAACTATGGCTACACCTTC. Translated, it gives CASSPRAGDNYGYTF.

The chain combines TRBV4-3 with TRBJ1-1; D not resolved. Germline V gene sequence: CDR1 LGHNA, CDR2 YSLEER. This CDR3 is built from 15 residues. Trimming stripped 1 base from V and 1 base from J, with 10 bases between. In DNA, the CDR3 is TGCGCCAGCAGCCAAGGGGAAGGGAGGAACACTGAAGCTTTCTTT. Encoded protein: CASSQGEGRNTEAFF.

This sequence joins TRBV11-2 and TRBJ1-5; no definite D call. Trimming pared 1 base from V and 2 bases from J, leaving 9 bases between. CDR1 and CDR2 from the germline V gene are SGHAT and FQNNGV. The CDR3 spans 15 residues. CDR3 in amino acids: CASSLGREGNQPQHF. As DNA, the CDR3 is TGTGCCAGCAGCTTAGGTCGGGAGGGCAATCAGCCCCAGCATTTT.

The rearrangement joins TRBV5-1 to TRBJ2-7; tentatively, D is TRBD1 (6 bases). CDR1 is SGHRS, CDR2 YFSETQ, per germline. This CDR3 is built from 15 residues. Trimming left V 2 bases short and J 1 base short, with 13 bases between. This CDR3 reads CASSFRDNPSYEQYF. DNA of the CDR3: TGCGCCAGCAGCTTCCGGGACAACCCGTCCTACGAGCAGTACTTC.

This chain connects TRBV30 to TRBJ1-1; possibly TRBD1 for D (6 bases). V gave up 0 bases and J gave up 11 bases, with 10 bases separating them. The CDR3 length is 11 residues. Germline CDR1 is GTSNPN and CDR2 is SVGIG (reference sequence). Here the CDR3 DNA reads TGTGCCTGGAGTGTGGGCCAGGGGGCTTTCTTT. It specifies CAWSVGQGAFF.

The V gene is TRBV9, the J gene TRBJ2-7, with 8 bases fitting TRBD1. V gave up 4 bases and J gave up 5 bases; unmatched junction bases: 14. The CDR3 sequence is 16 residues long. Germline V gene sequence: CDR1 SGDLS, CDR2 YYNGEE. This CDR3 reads CASSPRVGQGANEQYF. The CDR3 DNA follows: TGTGCCAGCAGCCCCCGGGTGGGGCAGGGGGCGAACGAGCAGTACTTC.

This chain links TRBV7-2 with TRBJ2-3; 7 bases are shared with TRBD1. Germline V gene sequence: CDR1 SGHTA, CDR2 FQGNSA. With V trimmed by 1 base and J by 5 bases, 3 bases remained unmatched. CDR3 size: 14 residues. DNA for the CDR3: TGTGCCAGCAGCTTAGGACAGGGAATAGATACGCAGTATTTT. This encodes CASSLGQGIDTQYF.

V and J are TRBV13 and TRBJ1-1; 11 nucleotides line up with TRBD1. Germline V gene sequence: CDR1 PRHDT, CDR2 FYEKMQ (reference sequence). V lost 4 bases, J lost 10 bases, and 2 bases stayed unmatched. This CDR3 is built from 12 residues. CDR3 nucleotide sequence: TGTGCCAGCAGCTACGGGACAGGGGGAGCTTTCTTT. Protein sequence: CASSYGTGGAFF. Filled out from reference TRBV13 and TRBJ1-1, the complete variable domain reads AAGVIQSPRHLIKEKRETATLKCYPIPRHDTVYWYQQGPGQDPQFLISFYEKMQSDKGSIPDRFSAQQFSDYHSELNMSSLELGDSALYFCASSYGTGGAFFGQGTRLTVV.

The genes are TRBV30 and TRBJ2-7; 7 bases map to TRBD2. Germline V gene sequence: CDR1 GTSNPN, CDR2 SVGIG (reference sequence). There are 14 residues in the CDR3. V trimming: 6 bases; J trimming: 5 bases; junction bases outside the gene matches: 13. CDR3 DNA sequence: TGTGCCTGTGCCCGCCTGTTGGGGGGGAACGAGCAGTACTTC. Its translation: CACARLLGGNEQYF.

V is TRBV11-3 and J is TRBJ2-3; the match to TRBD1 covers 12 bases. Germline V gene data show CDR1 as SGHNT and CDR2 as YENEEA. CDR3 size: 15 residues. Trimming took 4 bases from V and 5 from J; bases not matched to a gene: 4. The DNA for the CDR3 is TGTGCCAGCAGCTCGGGACAGGGGGCGGGAGATACGCAGTATTTT. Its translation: CASSSGQGAGDTQYF.

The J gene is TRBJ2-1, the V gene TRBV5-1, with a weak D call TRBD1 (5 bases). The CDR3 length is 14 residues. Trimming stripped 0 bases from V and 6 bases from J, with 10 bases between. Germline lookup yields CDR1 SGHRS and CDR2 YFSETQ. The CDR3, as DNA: TGCGCCAGCAGCTTGGTTGGGGCCGGCAATGAGCAGTTCTTC. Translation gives CASSLVGAGNEQFF.

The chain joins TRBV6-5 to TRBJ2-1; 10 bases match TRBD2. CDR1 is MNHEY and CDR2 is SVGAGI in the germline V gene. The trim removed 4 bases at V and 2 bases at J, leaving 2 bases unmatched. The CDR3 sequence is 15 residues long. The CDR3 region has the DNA TGTGCCAGCAGTTGGAGCGGGGGGGCCTACAATGAGCAGTTCTTC. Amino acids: CASSWSGGAYNEQFF.